Presented here are 19 T cell receptor beta chains from one specimen sequenced in a study of Graves' ophthalmopathy and Graves' hyperthyroidism. The TCR beta CDR3 regions underwent amplification from RNA transcripts. HTBI-primed RT-PCR formed the first round, and a multiplex PCR formed the second. One entry per CDR3 protein, called by TCRdb with MiXCR from the multiplex PCR reads. The table shows more than 1,000,000 distinct CDR3 sequences, with about 40% occurring only once. The sample comprised peripheral blood or thyroid tissue (not recorded which). These receptors were collected from an adult man with Graves' hyperthyroidism.

The chain joins TRBV19 to TRBJ1-6; D not resolved. The CDR3 is 8 amino acids. In germline, CDR1 is LNHDA, CDR2 SQIVND (reference sequence). V lost 5 bases and J 17 bases, leaving 4 bases between the germline ends. CDR3 DNA: TGTGCCAGTAGTGCCATCCACTTT. Its protein product is CASSAIHF.

This chain connects TRBV18 to TRBJ1-5; D remains unclear. Looked up from germline, CDR1 is KGHSH and CDR2 is LQKENI. The CDR3 runs 14 residues. V was clipped by 1 base and J by 7 bases, with 11 bases between them. CDR3: CASSPRSGLQPQHF. In DNA form, the CDR3 reads TGTGCCAGCTCACCACGCTCGGGCCTCCAGCCCCAGCATTTT.

The table lists this clonotype with a few counts. V gene TRBV7-2 combines with J gene TRBJ2-5; 11 nucleotides align to TRBD2. V gave up 2 bases and J gave up 2 bases; unmatched junction bases: 4. There are 16 residues in the CDR3. Germline CDR1 reads SGHTA; CDR2 reads FQGNSA. The CDR3 is CASSLIIAGGQETQYF. In nucleotides, the CDR3 is TGTGCCAGCAGCTTAATTATAGCGGGGGGGCAAGAGACCCAGTACTTC.

The CDR3 here is CASRRNGLAGTTGELFF. The CDR3 region has the DNA TGTGCCAGCAGACGAAATGGACTAGCGGGAACCACCGGGGAGCTGTTTTTT. The chain carries TRBV7-9 and TRBJ2-2, with 12 bases lining up with TRBD2. The germline V gene encodes CDR1 SEHNR and CDR2 FQNEAQ (reference sequence). The J segment lost 4 bases and the V segment lost 6 bases, leaving 9 bases of the junction unmatched. CDR3 size: 17 residues. Supplemented by reference TRBV7-9 and TRBJ2-2, the full variable domain reads DTGVSQNPRHKITKRGQNVTFRCDPISEHNRLYWYRQTLGQGPEFLTYFQNEAQLEKSRLLSDRFSAERPKGSFSTLEIQRTEQGDSAMYLCASRRNGLAGTTGELFFGEGSRLTVL.

The V gene is TRBV29-1, the J gene TRBJ1-2, with 9 bases identical to TRBD1. The CDR3 extends over 15 amino acids. Germline V CDR1 and CDR2: SQVTM, ANQGSEA. V shed 5 bases and J 6 bases; nucleotides not matched to a gene: 13. CDR3 sequence (DNA): TGCAGCGTTCGACCAAGGACAGGGGATGAGGATGGCTACACCTTC. It translates to CSVRPRTGDEDGYTF.

This clonotype has ten or more counts. The V gene is TRBV7-2, the J gene TRBJ1-6; D uncertain. CDR1 SGHTA and CDR2 FQGNSA come from the germline V gene. The CDR3 is 16 residues long. Trimming left V 2 bases short and J 0 bases short, with 8 bases between. The CDR3: CASSLLPSSYNSPLHF. Written as DNA, the CDR3 is TGTGCCAGCAGCTTATTGCCCAGCTCCTATAATTCACCCCTCCACTTT.

This clonotype has a handful of counts. This sequence joins TRBV5-6 and TRBJ2-7; 7 bases map to TRBD2. The CDR3 consists of 15 residues. V dropped 1 base and J dropped 2; count of bases not matched to a gene: 6. The germline CDR1 and CDR2 sequences are SGHDT and YYEEEE. The DNA of the CDR3 is TGTGCCAGCAGCTTGTTTGAGAGCGGGACCTACGAGCAGTACTTC. Translating it yields CASSLFESGTYEQYF. The full variable domain, rest sourced from reference TRBV5-6 and TRBJ2-7, is DAGVTQSPTHLIKTRGQQVTLRCSPKSGHDTVSWYQQALGQGPQFIFQYYEEEERQRGNFPDRFSGHQFPNYSSELNVNALLLGDSALYLCASSLFESGTYEQYFGPGTRLTVT.

This clonotype has just a few counts. The chain employs TRBV2 and TRBJ2-6; TRBD2 might be the D (5 bases). The CDR3 runs to 16 residues. The V and J ends lost 7 bases and 1 base respectively, with 14 bases between them. The V gene's germline CDR1 is SNHLY and CDR2 FYNNEI. CDR3 coding DNA: TGTGCCAGCATCCTCAGGAGGTCTTCTGGGGCCAACGTCCTGACTTTC. Translation gives CASILRRSSGANVLTF.

In the case of this clonotype: A read error is possible here, since a much larger clone lies one base away. J is TRBJ1-2 and V is TRBV20-1, with D unclear. The CDR3 spans 12 residues. CDR1 and CDR2 (germline): DFQATT, SNEGSKA (reference sequence). The germline V and J ends were trimmed by 6 bases and 4 bases, with 12 bases remaining between them. The CDR3 region is CSALIPPYGYTF. As DNA, the CDR3 is TGCAGTGCCCTAATCCCTCCCTATGGCTACACCTTC.

This clonotype was observed a single time. V gene TRBV28 combines with J gene TRBJ1-4, with D maybe TRBD1 (5 bases). Per germline, CDR1 MDHEN and CDR2 SYDVKM. This CDR3 region has 15 residues. V lost 3 bases to trimming and J lost 7 bases, with 15 bases between them. CDR3 nucleotides: TGTGCCAGCAGTTTCAGGACCCCCGGGGGTGAAAAACTGTTTTTT. Residues: CASSFRTPGGEKLFF.

The rearrangement links TRBV30 to TRBJ1-5; D unclear. CDR3 length equals 13 residues. CDR1 GTSNPN and CDR2 SVGIG come from the germline V gene (reference sequence). Trimming removed 6 bases from V and 5 bases from J, with 14 bases in between. CDR3 DNA sequence: TGTGCCTGCCAGCCCGGTGGTGATCAGCCCCAGCATTTT. Protein: CACQPGGDQPQHF.

The V call is TRBV19, the J call TRBJ1-1; no clear D gene. The CDR3 has 15 amino acids. The ends were cut back, 2 bases at V and 3 bases at J, with 13 bases in the middle. Germline V gives CDR1 LNHDA, CDR2 SQIVND (reference sequence). As DNA, the CDR3 is TGTGCCAGTAGTATAAACCACTATAGCGACACTGAAGCTTTCTTT. As protein: CASSINHYSDTEAFF. The full variable domain, with the rest looked up from reference TRBV19 and TRBJ1-1, is DGGITQSPKYLFRKEGQNVTLSCEQNLNHDAMYWYRQDPGQGLRLIYYSQIVNDFQKGDIAEGYSVSREKKESFPLTVTSAQKNPTAFYLCASSINHYSDTEAFFGQGTRLTVV.

The chain joins TRBV19 to TRBJ1-5; 8 bases line up with TRBD1. With 4 bases clipped from V and 5 bases from J, the junction kept 7 bases outside the gene matches. The length of the CDR3 is 15 residues. The germline gives CDR1 LNHDA, CDR2 SQIVND (reference sequence). Here the CDR3 DNA reads TGTGCCAGTAGTACCCCAGGGGGCGGTCATCAGCCCCAGCATTTT. Amino acids: CASSTPGGGHQPQHF.

The chain employs TRBV7-3 and TRBJ2-7; no reliable D call. The CDR3 loop spans 14 amino acids. CDR1 SGHTA and CDR2 FQGTGA come from the germline V gene. The ends were cut back, 6 bases at V and 2 bases at J, with 14 bases in the middle. The CDR3 spells CASRPDDVTYEQYF. CDR3 coding DNA: TGTGCCAGCAGGCCAGACGACGTAACCTACGAGCAGTACTTC.

This clonotype was seen repeatedly, ten times or more. The chain links TRBV5-1 to TRBJ2-5; D is ambiguous. The length of the CDR3 is 13 residues. The ends were cut back, 1 base at V and 2 bases at J, with 6 bases in the middle. Germline assignment: CDR1 SGHRS and CDR2 YFSETQ. The CDR3 region is CASSLPEQETQYF. The CDR3 nucleotides read TGCGCCAGCAGCTTGCCCGAGCAAGAGACCCAGTACTTC. Looking up the rest from reference TRBV5-1 and TRBJ2-5 gives the full variable domain: KAGVTQTPRYLIKTRGQQVTLSCSPISGHRSVSWYQQTPGQGLQFLFEYFSETQRNKGNFPGRFSGRQFSNSRSEMNVSTLELGDSALYLCASSLPEQETQYFGPGTRLLVL.

This clonotype was found many times. The chain is built from TRBV7-2 and TRBJ2-7; 7 bases map to TRBD2. V gave up 1 base and J gave up 2 bases; unmatched junction bases: 2. The CDR3 runs to 14 residues. Germline V gene lookup returns CDR1 SGHTA and CDR2 FQGNSA. The CDR3 region is CASSLVGLPYEQYF. The CDR3 bases are TGTGCCAGCAGCTTAGTGGGACTACCCTACGAGCAGTACTTC. The whole variable domain, remainder taken from reference TRBV7-2 and TRBJ2-7, is GAGVSQSPSNKVTEKGKDVELRCDPISGHTALYWYRQSLGQGLEFLIYFQGNSAPDKSGLPSDRFSAERTGGSVSTLTIQRTQQEDSAVYLCASSLVGLPYEQYFGPGTRLTVT.

This chain links TRBV6-1 with TRBJ1-2; 10 bases agree with TRBD1. Germline lookup yields CDR1 MNHNS and CDR2 SASEGT. The CDR3 consists of 15 residues. Trimming cost V 6 bases and J 6 bases; bases outside gene matches: 10. Here the CDR3 reads CASRTTSGTGDGYTF. In DNA, the CDR3 is TGTGCCAGCAGGACCACGTCCGGGACAGGGGATGGCTACACCTTC.

This clonotype was seen ten or more times. The chain has TRBV24-1 and TRBJ1-1, with D uncertain. The germline V gene encodes CDR1 KGHDR and CDR2 SFDVKD. The germline V and J ends were trimmed by 2 bases and 6 bases, with 12 bases remaining between them. The CDR3 consists of 14 residues. The CDR3 loop is CATSDSHSGAEAFF. CDR3 nucleotide sequence: TGTGCCACCAGTGATTCACACTCTGGGGCTGAAGCTTTCTTT.

The J gene is TRBJ2-5, the V gene TRBV10-2, with 8 bases aligning to TRBD2. The CDR3 length is 15 residues. Trimming at V came to 4 bases and at J to 7 bases, leaving 11 bases not matched to a gene. CDR1 and CDR2 from the germline V gene are WSHSY and SAAADI. CDR3 bases: TGCGCCAGCAGTGCCCTCCTTAGCGGGGAAGCGACCCAGTACTTC. Translated: CASSALLSGEATQYF.